One sample yielded the 32 T cell receptor beta chains listed below, sequenced in a study of blood T cell repertoires in COVID-19. Clones were read by immunoSEQ multiplex PCR, and TCRdb kept only the in-frame ones, dropping some. The sample lists about 190,000 clones, 70% to 90% occurring once. The sample consisted of peripheral blood. The origin of the receptors is a woman aged 35 to 49 who had recovered from COVID-19.

The CDR3 protein is CATSRGTGDNSPLHF. In nucleotides, the CDR3 is TGTGCCACCAGCAGAGGGACAGGGGATAATTCACCCCTCCACTTT. The rearrangement joins TRBV15 to TRBJ1-6; 9 nucleotides line up with TRBD1. Per the germline V gene, CDR1 is LNHNV and CDR2 is YYDKDF (reference sequence). V was pared by 1 base and J by 5 bases, with 0 bases of the junction left unmatched. The CDR3 loop spans 15 amino acids.

This rearrangement joins TRBV9 to TRBJ2-2; unclear D gene. Germline V gene lookup returns CDR1 SGDLS and CDR2 YYNGEE. This CDR3 region has 16 residues. V was shortened by 0 bases and J by 1 base, with 10 bases between the two germline ends. This chain's CDR3 is CASSVGSPGNTGELFF. The CDR3, as DNA: TGTGCCAGCAGCGTAGGGTCTCCCGGGAACACCGGGGAGCTGTTTTTT. The full variable domain, with the rest looked up from reference TRBV9 and TRBJ2-2, is DSGVTQTPKHLITATGQRVTLRCSPRSGDLSVYWYQQSLDQGLQFLIQYYNGEERAKGNILERFSAQQFPDLHSELNLSSLELGDSALYFCASSVGSPGNTGELFFGEGSRLTVL.

The gene calls are TRBV29-1 and TRBJ1-2; 9 bases line up with TRBD1. V was pared by 6 bases and J by 7 bases, with 9 bases of the junction left unmatched. CDR3 length: 13 amino acids. The germline gives CDR1 SQVTM, CDR2 ANQGSEA. CDR3 region: CSVARDRVGGYTF. CDR3 nucleotides: TGCAGCGTCGCCCGGGACAGGGTCGGTGGCTACACCTTC.

This chain uses TRBV29-1 with TRBJ1-3; 7 bases line up with TRBD1. The J segment lost 4 bases and the V segment lost 4 bases, leaving 13 bases of the junction unmatched. The CDR3 is 16 amino acids. Germline CDR1 and CDR2: SQVTM and ANQGSEA. The CDR3: CSVGVRGNPIGNTIYF. CDR3 coding DNA: TGCAGCGTTGGGGTCAGGGGGAATCCGATAGGAAACACCATATATTTT.

The chain joins TRBV3-1 (or the pseudogene TRBV3-2) to TRBJ2-7, with TRBD1 as a possible D gene (5 bases). Per germline, CDR1 LGHDT and CDR2 YNNKEL (reference sequence). V lost 2 bases and J 0 bases, leaving 8 bases between the germline ends. The CDR3 runs to 14 residues. The CDR3 protein is CASSQNTGSYEQYF. CDR3 in DNA: TGTGCCAGCAGCCAAAATACAGGCTCCTACGAGCAGTACTTC.

The sample holds a few counts of this clone. J is TRBJ1-1 and V is TRBV4-3; the D is unclear. Trimming shortened V by 2 bases and J by 5 bases, and 12 bases separated the two germline ends. The CDR3 sequence is 14 residues long. The germline CDR1 and CDR2 sequences are LGHNA and YSLEER. The CDR3 bases are TGCGCCAGCAGCCAACAAGATGGGAGGACTGAAGCTTTCTTT. This encodes CASSQQDGRTEAFF.

V usage is TRBV18 and J usage is TRBJ1-1; tentative D call: TRBD1 (5 bases). Trimming removed 5 bases from V and 6 bases from J, with 10 bases in between. The V gene's germline CDR1 is KGHSH and CDR2 LQKENI. CDR3 length equals 12 residues. The CDR3 coding sequence is TGTGCCAGCTCAGGGGCGCCGGCTGAAGCTTTCTTT. Encoded protein: CASSGAPAEAFF.

The chain employs TRBV28 and TRBJ2-7; no reliable D call. CDR1 is MDHEN, CDR2 SYDVKM, per germline. The CDR3 has 11 amino acids. Deletions cut 6 bases from V and 7 bases from J, with 10 bases between. CDR3 loop: CASSWYGEQYF. For the CDR3, the DNA is TGTGCCAGCAGCTGGTACGGGGAGCAGTACTTC.

V gene TRBV6-5 combines with J gene TRBJ2-7; no firm D call. V lost 6 bases and J lost 0, with 9 bases in between. The CDR3 is made up of 13 amino acids. Germline CDR1 is MNHEY and CDR2 is SVGAGI. CDR3 residues: CASRAGYSYEQYF. The CDR3 nucleotides are TGTGCCAGCAGAGCAGGATACTCCTACGAGCAGTACTTC.

The V and J genes are TRBV19 and TRBJ2-1, with 8 bases that match TRBD2. This CDR3 region has 15 residues. V shed 7 bases and J 5 bases; nucleotides not matched to a gene: 10. In germline, CDR1 is LNHDA, CDR2 SQIVND (reference sequence). Here the CDR3 reads CASTPVKAGDNEQFF. CDR3 bases: TGTGCCAGTACCCCTGTAAAAGCGGGGGACAATGAGCAGTTCTTC.

This rearrangement joins TRBV6-5 to TRBJ2-5, with TRBD2 matching over 8 bases. Germline values: CDR1 MNHEY, CDR2 SVGAGI. J lost 5 bases, V lost 2 bases, and 10 bases had no gene match. This CDR3 is built from 16 residues. CDR3 nucleotides: TGTGCCAGCAGTTACCCGGGGAGATCGGGGGGGGAGACCCAGTACTTC. This translates into CASSYPGRSGGETQYF.

The chain is built from TRBV7-9 and TRBJ2-5, with 12 bases that match TRBD2. The CDR3 runs 16 residues. The V segment lost 5 bases and the J segment 2 bases; nucleotides outside the gene matches: 6. CDR1 and CDR2 from the germline V gene are SEHNR and FQNEAQ (reference sequence). This chain's CDR3 is CASSPASGRDQETQYF. CDR3 nucleotide sequence: TGTGCCAGCAGCCCCGCTAGCGGGAGGGATCAAGAGACCCAGTACTTC.

The chain's CDR3 is CATAEGASGANVLTF. As DNA, the CDR3 is TGTGCCACCGCGGAGGGGGCCTCTGGGGCCAACGTCCTGACTTTC. The V and J genes are TRBV19 and TRBJ2-6, with TRBD1 as a possible D gene (7 bases). Trimming took off 10 bases at V and 0 bases at J, with 13 bases between the two ends. Per the germline V gene, CDR1 is LNHDA and CDR2 is SQIVND (reference sequence). This CDR3 has 15 residues.

This chain joins TRBV3-1 (or the pseudogene TRBV3-2) and TRBJ1-2; D remains ambiguous. V was pared by 0 bases and J by 4 bases, with 6 bases between. The CDR3 spans 13 residues. The germline V gene has CDR1 LGHDT and CDR2 YNNKEL (reference sequence). CDR3 in DNA: TGTGCCAGCAGCCAAGACAGAATCTATGGCTACACCTTC. It translates to CASSQDRIYGYTF.

V usage is TRBV6-5 and J usage is TRBJ1-4; D may be TRBD1 (6 bases). V lost 0 bases and J 8 bases, leaving 16 bases between the germline ends. Germline CDR1 is MNHEY and CDR2 is SVGAGI. The CDR3 sequence is 16 residues long. Written as DNA, the CDR3 is TGTGCCAGCAGTTACTCGAGACAGGAATTAAACGAAAAACTGTTTTTT. It yields the protein CASSYSRQELNEKLFF.

This chain links TRBV28 with TRBJ1-5; 8 bases fit TRBD1. Trimming at V came to 8 bases and at J to 0 bases, leaving 6 bases not matched to a gene. Germline CDR1 reads MDHEN; CDR2 reads SYDVKM. This CDR3 contains 15 residues. The CDR3 sequence is CASDPGGYSNQPQHF. The DNA of the CDR3 is TGTGCCAGCGACCCAGGGGGCTATAGCAATCAGCCCCAGCATTTT.

This rearrangement joins TRBV18 to TRBJ2-7, with 9 bases aligning to TRBD2. The CDR3 length is 17 residues. The germline CDR1 and CDR2 sequences are KGHSH and LQKENI. The J segment lost 1 base and the V segment lost 3 bases, leaving 10 bases of the junction unmatched. The CDR3 sequence is CASSPNVPGLASYEQYF. The CDR3 DNA reads as TGTGCCAGCTCACCGAATGTGCCGGGACTAGCTTCCTACGAGCAGTACTTC.

J is TRBJ1-5 and V is TRBV5-1, with D perhaps matching TRBD1 (5 bases). The CDR3 consists of 14 residues. CDR1 and CDR2 (germline): SGHRS, YFSETQ. This CDR3 is CALSGTGGNQPQHF. Here the CDR3 DNA reads TGCGCTCTTAGCGGTACGGGGGGCAATCAGCCCCAGCATTTT.

This clone was seen a few times. The chain combines TRBV28 with TRBJ1-5; D is undetermined. CDR1 is MDHEN and CDR2 is SYDVKM in the germline V gene. V was trimmed by 6 bases and J by 0 bases, leaving 6 bases between them. CDR3 length equals 13 residues. CDR3 residues: CASRIDSNQPQHF. DNA of the CDR3: TGTGCCAGCAGGATAGATAGCAATCAGCCCCAGCATTTT. The variable domain in full, with the rest retrieved from reference TRBV28 and TRBJ1-5, is DVKVTQSSRYLVKRTGEKVFLECVQDMDHENMFWYRQDPGLGLRLIYFSYDVKMKEKGDIPEGYSVSREKKERFSLILESASTNQTSMYLCASRIDSNQPQHFGDGTRLSIL.

J is TRBJ1-2 and V is TRBV6-4, with D hard to call. The germline gives CDR1 MRHNA, CDR2 SNTAGT. CDR3 length equals 14 residues. V was trimmed by 0 bases and J by 7 bases, leaving 12 bases between them. The CDR3 loop reads CASSDSSKAGGYTF. CDR3 in DNA: TGTGCCAGCAGTGACTCGAGTAAAGCGGGTGGCTACACCTTC.

The V call is TRBV7-3, the J call TRBJ2-1; 12 nucleotides line up with TRBD2. CDR3 size: 16 residues. J gave up 7 bases and V 7 bases, and 11 bases lay outside the gene matches. The germline gives CDR1 SGHTA, CDR2 FQGTGA. The chain's CDR3 is CASTLNGLAGTNEQFF. The CDR3 nucleotides are TGTGCCAGCACCTTGAACGGACTAGCGGGAACTAATGAGCAGTTCTTC.

This clone was observed a few times. Here the CDR3 reads CASSAQGGGSPLHF. CDR3 nucleotides: TGTGCCAGCAGTGCACAGGGGGGCGGTTCACCCCTCCACTTT. The chain recombines TRBV6-6 with TRBJ1-6; the match to TRBD1 covers 8 bases. V lost 5 bases and J lost 9; bases outside the gene matches: 6. The CDR3 runs to 14 residues. CDR1 is MNHNY and CDR2 is SVGAGI in the germline V gene (reference sequence).

This chain joins TRBV3-1 (or the pseudogene TRBV3-2) and TRBJ2-3, with 11 bases matching TRBD2. Germline V gives CDR1 LGHDT, CDR2 YNNKEL (reference sequence). The CDR3 totals 15 residues. Trimming cost V 4 bases and J 6 bases; bases outside gene matches: 6. This CDR3 is CASSPTSGKSDTQYF. The DNA for the CDR3 is TGTGCCAGCAGCCCGACTAGCGGGAAGTCGGATACGCAGTATTTT.

The J gene is TRBJ2-4, the V gene TRBV10-3, with TRBD2 as a possible D gene (5 bases). Trimming removed 8 bases from V and 2 bases from J, with 13 bases in between. This CDR3 has 14 residues. Germline V lookup: CDR1 ENHRY, CDR2 SYGVKD. The CDR3 spells CAIGEIGTKNIQYF. The CDR3 DNA follows: TGTGCCATCGGGGAGATTGGAACCAAAAACATTCAGTACTTC.

The chain links TRBV11-3 to TRBJ2-2; 8 bases map to TRBD2. This CDR3 contains 15 residues. Per germline, CDR1 SGHNT and CDR2 YENEEA. With 3 bases clipped from V and 0 bases from J, the junction kept 0 bases outside the gene matches. The CDR3 loop is CASSFSGTNTGELFF. In DNA, the CDR3 is TGTGCCAGCAGCTTTAGCGGGACGAACACCGGGGAGCTGTTTTTT. The full variable domain, rest sourced from reference TRBV11-3 and TRBJ2-2, is EAGVVQSPRYKIIEKKQPVAFWCNPISGHNTLYWYLQNLGQGPELLIRYENEEAVDDSQLPKDRFSAERLKGVDSTLKIQPAELGDSAVYLCASSFSGTNTGELFFGEGSRLTVL.

This clone was seen only once. This chain joins TRBV9 and TRBJ1-1, with 9 bases that match TRBD1. This CDR3 has 16 residues. With 2 bases clipped from V and 1 base from J, the junction kept 6 bases outside the gene matches. The germline V gene encodes CDR1 SGDLS and CDR2 YYNGEE. CDR3 in DNA: TGTGCCAGCAGCGTCAGGACAGGGGAAACGAACACTGAAGCTTTCTTT. It is translated as CASSVRTGETNTEAFF.

V is TRBV6-5 and J is TRBJ2-7, with TRBD1 matching over 10 bases. The ends lost 6 bases at V and 5 bases at J; junction bases unmatched: 4. The CDR3 consists of 13 residues. The V gene's germline CDR1 is MNHEY and CDR2 SVGAGI. CDR3 nucleotides: TGTGCCAGCAGAAAGACAGGGGGCAACGAGCAGTACTTC. Amino acid sequence: CASRKTGGNEQYF.

The chain has TRBV5-1 and TRBJ1-1; D is perhaps TRBD1 (6 bases). V was trimmed by 7 bases and J by 3 bases, leaving 13 bases between them. Germline CDR1 and CDR2: SGHRS and YFSETQ. The CDR3 is 13 amino acids. The CDR3 reads CASGTLPHTEAFF. The CDR3 region has the DNA TGCGCCAGCGGGACACTGCCACACACTGAAGCTTTCTTT.

V gene TRBV24-1 combines with J gene TRBJ2-7; TRBD2 matches at 14 bases. CDR1 and CDR2 (germline): KGHDR, SFDVKD. The V segment lost 0 bases and the J segment 0 bases; nucleotides outside the gene matches: 12. The CDR3 has 21 residues. CDR3 sequence reads: CATSDLLGTSGSHQSSYEQYF. The CDR3 nucleotides read TGTGCCACCAGTGATTTGCTCGGGACTAGCGGGAGCCATCAGAGCTCCTACGAGCAGTACTTC.

The chain links TRBV19 to TRBJ2-5; TRBD1 matches 8 bases. This CDR3 has 16 residues. CDR1 and CDR2 from the germline V gene are LNHDA and SQIVND (reference sequence). V was clipped by 1 base and J by 5 bases; unmatched bases: 9. CDR3 protein: CASSIAGQASGETQYF. CDR3 coding DNA: TGTGCCAGTAGTATAGCGGGACAGGCTTCAGGGGAGACCCAGTACTTC.

The rearrangement joins TRBV6-5 to TRBJ2-7, with a tentative D call TRBD1 (5 bases). From germline, CDR1 is MNHEY and CDR2 SVGAGI. CDR3 length: 10 amino acids. The V gene lost 9 bases and the J gene lost 4 bases, with 7 bases spanning the gap. This chain's CDR3 is CARDNYEQYF. CDR3 DNA: TGTGCCAGGGACAATTACGAGCAGTACTTC.

This chain joins TRBV30 and TRBJ2-1; 11 bases line up with TRBD2. The ends lost 8 bases at V and 5 bases at J; junction bases unmatched: 5. The CDR3 extends over 13 amino acids. Germline V gene lookup returns CDR1 GTSNPN and CDR2 SVGIG (reference sequence). CDR3 residues: CARTSGSDNEQFF. As DNA, the CDR3 is TGTGCCCGCACTAGCGGGAGCGACAATGAGCAGTTCTTC.